This TCR beta chain was documented in a study of blood T cell repertoires in COVID-19. Overall study: COVID-19 samples from acute and convalescent phases originated in the United States, Italy and Spain. The cDNA or gDNA used as material had been derived from T cells, B-cell-depleted T cells, or PBMCs.

Per the study methods: Reference gene primers were amplified, and this amplification served to estimate nucleated cell counts. Data came from immunoSEQ multiplex PCR; TCRdb stores just in-frame clones and leaves some out. V and J calls and clone size follow that table, whereas D and trimming were derived from the DNA. The sample holds roughly 230,000 clones, about 83% seen once. Trimming at V came to 0 bases and at J to 1 base, leaving 9 bases not matched to a gene. The CDR3 is 18 amino acids. Germline V gene data show CDR1 as GTSNPN and CDR2 as SVGIG (reference sequence). Sequencing was done on a sample of peripheral blood. This receptor was identified in a man between 50 and 59 years old with acute or convalescent COVID-19. The J gene is TRBJ1-5, the V gene TRBV30; 10 bases fit TRBD1. The DNA for the CDR3 is TGTGCCTGGAGTGTAATAAGGAGGACAGGGGGGAGCAATCAGCCCCAGCATTTT. Translated: CAWSVIRRTGGSNQPQHF.